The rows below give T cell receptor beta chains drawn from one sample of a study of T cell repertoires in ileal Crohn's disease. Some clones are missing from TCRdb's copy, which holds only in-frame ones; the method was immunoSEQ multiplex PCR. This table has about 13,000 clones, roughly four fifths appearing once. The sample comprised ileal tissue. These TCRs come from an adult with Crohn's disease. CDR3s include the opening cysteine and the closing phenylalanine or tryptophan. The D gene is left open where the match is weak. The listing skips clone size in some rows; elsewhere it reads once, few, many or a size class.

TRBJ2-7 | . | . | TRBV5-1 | CASSSPGLGEQYF | TGCGCCAGCAGCTCTCCAGGGTTGGGGGAGCAGTACTTC
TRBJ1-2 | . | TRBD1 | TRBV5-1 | CASSSATGGFYGYTF | TGCGCCAGCAGCTCCGCGACAGGGGGTTTCTATGGCTACACCTTC
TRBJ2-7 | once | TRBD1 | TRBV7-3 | CASSLGQGAYEQYF | TGTGCCAGCAGCTTGGGACAGGGGGCCTACGAGCAGTACTTC
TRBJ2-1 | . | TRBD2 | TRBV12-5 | CASGLSPGLAGGRVLYNEQFF | TGTGCTAGTGGTTTGTCCCCAGGACTAGCGGGGGGCAGGGTCCTCTACAATGAGCAGTTCTTC
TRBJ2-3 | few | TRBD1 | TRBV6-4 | CASSAAGGRDTQYF | TGTGCCAGCAGTGCGGCAGGGGGTAGGGATACGCAGTATTTT
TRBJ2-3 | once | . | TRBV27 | CASSLEDRVTDTQYF | TGTGCCAGCAGTCTAGAGGACAGAGTCACAGATACGCAGTATTTT
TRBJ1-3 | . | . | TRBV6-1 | CASSAKIPQDTIYF | TGTGCCAGCAGCGCCAAAATCCCTCAGGACACCATATATTTT
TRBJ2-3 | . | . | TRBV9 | CASSVGGLGDTQYF | TGTGCCAGCAGCGTAGGGGGACTCGGCGATACGCAGTATTTT
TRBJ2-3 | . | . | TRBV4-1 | CASSQVLRGSDTQYF | TGCGCCAGCAGCCAGGTTTTACGAGGGAGCGATACGCAGTATTTT
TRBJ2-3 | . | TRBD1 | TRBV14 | CASSQDRGYGTDTQYF | TGTGCCAGCAGCCAGGACAGGGGGTATGGCACAGATACGCAGTATTTT
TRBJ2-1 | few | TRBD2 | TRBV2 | CASSEVRTSGGNEQFF | TGTGCCAGCAGTGAAGTCAGGACTAGCGGGGGCAATGAGCAGTTCTTC
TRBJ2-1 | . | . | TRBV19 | CASSIAQGRVFF | TGTGCCAGTAGTATAGCCCAGGGTCGGGTGTTCTTC
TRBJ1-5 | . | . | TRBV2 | CASTGRGGRSSNQPQHF | TGTGCCAGCACTGGCAGGGGAGGGAGGTCTAGCAATCAGCCCCAGCATTTT
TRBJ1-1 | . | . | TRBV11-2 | CASTAYRERTEAFF | TGTGCCAGCACCGCGTACAGGGAGAGAACTGAAGCTTTCTTT
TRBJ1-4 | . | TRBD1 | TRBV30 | CAWSRDSLEKLFF | TGTGCCTGGAGCCGGGACAGCCTGGAAAAACTGTTTTTT
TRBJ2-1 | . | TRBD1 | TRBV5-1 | CASSPRQGYRSYNEQFF | TGCGCCAGCAGCCCGAGACAGGGGTATAGGTCCTACAATGAGCAGTTCTTC
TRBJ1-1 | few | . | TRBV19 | CASQDRSLNTEAFF | TGTGCCAGCCAGGACAGATCCCTGAACACTGAAGCTTTCTTT
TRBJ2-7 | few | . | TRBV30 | CAWSPGSYEQYF | TGTGCCTGGAGCCCGGGATCCTACGAGCAGTACTTC
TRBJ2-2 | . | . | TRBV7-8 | CASSLAGGAGELFF | TGTGCCAGCAGCTTAGCCGGGGGAGCCGGGGAGCTGTTTTTT
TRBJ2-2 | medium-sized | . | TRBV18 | CASSPPVSGSGGELFF | TGTGCCAGCTCACCACCGGTGTCCGGGAGTGGCGGGGAGCTGTTTTTT
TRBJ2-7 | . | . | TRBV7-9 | CASSFIGVGDEQYF | TGTGCCAGCAGCTTCATCGGGGTTGGAGACGAGCAGTACTTC
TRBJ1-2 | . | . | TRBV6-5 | CASSPGESGYTF | TGTGCCAGCAGCCCCGGAGAGTCGGGCTACACCTTC
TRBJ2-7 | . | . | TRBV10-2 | CASSEFNEQYF | TGCGCCAGCAGTGAGTTCAACGAGCAGTACTTC
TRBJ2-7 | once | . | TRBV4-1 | CASSHGQYPYEQYF | TGCGCCAGCAGCCACGGACAGTATCCCTACGAGCAGTACTTC
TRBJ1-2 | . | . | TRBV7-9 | CASSPGQPLRYTF | TGTGCCAGCAGCCCCGGACAGCCCCTACGCTACACCTTC
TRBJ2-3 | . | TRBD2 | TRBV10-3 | CAIRGPGLAGVGADTQYF | TGTGCCATCAGGGGACCGGGACTAGCGGGGGTTGGGGCAGATACGCAGTATTTT
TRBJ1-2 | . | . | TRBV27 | CASSLGGLEGYTF | TGTGCCAGCAGTTTGGGGGGGCTGGAGGGCTACACCTTC
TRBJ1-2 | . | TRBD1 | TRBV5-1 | CASSFDRGGYTF | TGCGCCAGCAGCTTCGACAGGGGAGGCTACACCTTC
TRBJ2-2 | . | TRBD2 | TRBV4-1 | CASSLLGGTNTGELFF | TGCGCCAGCTCACTACTCGGGGGGACGAACACCGGGGAGCTGTTTTTT
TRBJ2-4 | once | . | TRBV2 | CASSVSRRGDIQYF | TGTGCCAGCAGTGTCTCTCGCAGGGGGGACATTCAGTACTTC
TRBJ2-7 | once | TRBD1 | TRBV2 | CASSEEGALYEQYF | TGTGCCAGCAGTGAAGAGGGGGCGCTTTACGAGCAGTACTTC
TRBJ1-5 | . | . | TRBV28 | CASSLHRQNQPQHF | TGTGCCAGCAGTTTGCACAGACAAAATCAGCCCCAGCATTTT